The 29 T cell receptor beta chains reported below all come from one sample, sequenced in a study of cytomegalovirus exposure and HLA in healthy donors. The PCR used 60 Vbeta and 13 Jbeta primers. This table comes from immunoSEQ multiplex PCR, and its TCRdb copy is limited to in-frame clones, with some not included. The sample includes about 140,000 clones, about three quarters seen only once; the top ten take around 3.6%. The sequencing input was PBMCs. Source of these receptors: a young man in good health and CMV-seronegative.

This chain uses TRBV7-9 with TRBJ2-1, with 7 bases matching TRBD1. The V gene's germline CDR1 is SEHNR and CDR2 FQNEAQ (reference sequence). The ends lost 2 bases at V and 8 bases at J; junction bases unmatched: 6. The CDR3 extends over 14 amino acids. This chain's CDR3 is CASSLSQGVDEQFF. Here the CDR3 DNA reads TGTGCCAGCAGCTTATCGCAGGGGGTCGATGAGCAGTTCTTC.

This chain's CDR3 is CASSGPPRGYEQYF. CDR3 DNA sequence: TGTGCCAGCAGTGGACCGCCCAGGGGATACGAGCAGTACTTC. The chain combines TRBV11-2 with TRBJ2-7; possibly TRBD1 for D (6 bases). With 6 bases removed from V and 4 bases from J, the gap between germline ends came to 16 bases. The CDR3 totals 14 residues. CDR1 is SGHAT, CDR2 FQNNGV, per germline.

The V gene is TRBV5-1, the J gene TRBJ2-2; a weak D match, TRBD1 (6 bases). Trimming removed 3 bases from V and 1 base from J, with 10 bases in between. Germline V lookup: CDR1 SGHRS, CDR2 YFSETQ. This CDR3 is built from 15 residues. For the CDR3, the DNA is TGCGCCAGCAGCTGGGGACACCTGAACACCGGGGAGCTGTTTTTT. This translates into CASSWGHLNTGELFF.

J is TRBJ1-5 and V is TRBV19; weak D call: TRBD1 (6 bases). Germline V gene sequence: CDR1 LNHDA, CDR2 SQIVND (reference sequence). The CDR3 consists of 15 residues. V gave up 4 bases and J gave up 0 bases, with 10 bases separating them. The CDR3 sequence: CASSTTDSSNQPQHF. The CDR3 coding sequence is TGTGCCAGTAGTACAACGGACAGTAGCAATCAGCCCCAGCATTTT.

Turning to this clone: One end of the junction fails to match germline, which may point to a read error. J is TRBJ1-1 and V is TRBV7-9; D is uncertain. This CDR3 comprises 12 residues. From germline, CDR1 is SEHNR and CDR2 FQNEAQ (reference sequence). The CDR3, as DNA: TGTTCCAGCAGCTTTAGTTCCACTGAAGCTTTCTTT. It translates to CSSSFSSTEAFF.

The chain combines TRBV7-9 with TRBJ1-3, with TRBD1 matching over 7 bases. The CDR3 is made up of 16 amino acids. Unmatched junction bases numbered 4, after V lost 2 bases and J lost 0 bases. Germline V gives CDR1 SEHNR, CDR2 FQNEAQ (reference sequence). The CDR3 reads CASSLRGTDSGNTIYF. CDR3 DNA sequence: TGTGCCAGCAGCTTAAGGGGGACAGACTCTGGAAACACCATATATTTT. Full variable domain (rest looked up from reference TRBV7-9 and TRBJ1-3): DTGVSQNPRHKITKRGQNVTFRCDPISEHNRLYWYRQTLGQGPEFLTYFQNEAQLEKSRLLSDRFSAERPKGSFSTLEIQRTEQGDSAMYLCASSLRGTDSGNTIYFGEGSWLTVV.

CDR3 region: CASSRDRVVTGELFF. The CDR3 DNA reads as TGTGCCAGCAGCAGAGACAGGGTAGTAACCGGGGAGCTGTTTTTT. This chain connects TRBV7-2 to TRBJ2-2, with 7 bases matching TRBD1. Germline V gene sequence: CDR1 SGHTA, CDR2 FQGNSA. The CDR3 covers 15 residues. V was pared by 5 bases and J by 5 bases, with 8 bases of the junction left unmatched.

This chain's CDR3 is CASSLGGSGQPQHF. In DNA form, the CDR3 reads TGCGCCAGCAGCTTGGGGGGCTCGGGTCAGCCCCAGCATTTT. The J gene is TRBJ1-5, the V gene TRBV5-1, with D possibly TRBD1 on 5 matching bases. Germline CDR1 is SGHRS and CDR2 is YFSETQ. V dropped 0 bases and J dropped 6 bases, with 10 bases sitting between them. The CDR3 spans 14 residues.

The table lists this clone with a few counts. The rearrangement uses TRBV11-2 and TRBJ2-1; D is ambiguous. V was shortened by 1 base and J by 7 bases, with 11 bases between the two germline ends. This CDR3 spans 14 amino acids. Germline V gives CDR1 SGHAT, CDR2 FQNNGV. The CDR3 loop reads CASSLATGVNEQFF. CDR3 bases: TGTGCCAGCAGCTTAGCCACGGGTGTTAATGAGCAGTTCTTC.

The V and J genes are TRBV7-6 and TRBJ1-4; D remains unclear. Trimming stripped 4 bases from V and 4 bases from J, with 10 bases between. CDR1 and CDR2 (germline): SGHVS, FNYEAQ. This CDR3 has 14 amino acids. CDR3 DNA: TGTGCCAGCAGCTCCGTTGGCTTTAATGAAAAACTGTTTTTT. Protein product: CASSSVGFNEKLFF. The full variable domain, completed using reference TRBV7-6 and TRBJ1-4, is GAGVSQSPRYKVTKRGQDVALRCDPISGHVSLYWYRQALGQGPEFLTYFNYEAQQDKSGLPNDRFSAERPEGSISTLTIQRTEQRDSAMYRCASSSVGFNEKLFFGSGTQLSVL.

V usage is TRBV30 and J usage is TRBJ2-1; TRBD2 matches 8 bases. The CDR3 runs 16 residues. From germline, CDR1 is GTSNPN and CDR2 SVGIG (reference sequence). With V trimmed by 1 base and J by 0 bases, 5 bases remained unmatched. The CDR3 spells CAWSGSGSPSYNEQFF. The CDR3 DNA is TGTGCCTGGAGTGGGAGCGGGAGCCCCTCCTACAATGAGCAGTTCTTC.

The genes are TRBV4-1 and TRBJ2-5, with D unresolved. The CDR3 spans 16 residues. Germline assignment: CDR1 MGHRA and CDR2 YSYEKL. Trimming took 0 bases from V and 5 from J, leaving 16 bases between them. Here the CDR3 reads CASSQDKVASFETQYF. Written as DNA, the CDR3 is TGCGCCAGCAGCCAAGACAAAGTGGCTTCCTTCGAGACCCAGTACTTC.

This chain connects TRBV18 to TRBJ1-5, with 9 bases that match TRBD1. Germline V lookup: CDR1 KGHSH, CDR2 LQKENI. This CDR3 comprises 15 residues. The V segment lost 6 bases and the J segment 3 bases; nucleotides outside the gene matches: 6. CDR3 DNA sequence: TGTGCCAGCTCGTCCGGGACAGGGACCAATCAGCCCCAGCATTTT. Residues: CASSSGTGTNQPQHF. The full variable domain, completed using reference TRBV18 and TRBJ1-5, is NAGVMQNPRHLVRRRGQEARLRCSPMKGHSHVYWYRQLPEEGLKFMVYLQKENIIDESGMPKERFSAEFPKEGPSILRIQQVVRGDSAAYFCASSSGTGTNQPQHFGDGTRLSIL.

This clone was detected once. The genes are TRBV5-1 and TRBJ2-1; the match to TRBD2 covers 9 bases. CDR3 length: 16 amino acids. The germline V gene encodes CDR1 SGHRS and CDR2 YFSETQ. Trimming took 2 bases from V and 3 from J; bases not matched to a gene: 6. The CDR3 DNA is TGCGCCAGCAGCTTAGGGCCTAGCGGGGACTACAATGAGCAGTTCTTC. Its translation is CASSLGPSGDYNEQFF.

This chain links TRBV19 with TRBJ1-5; D remains unclear. From germline, CDR1 is LNHDA and CDR2 SQIVND (reference sequence). The CDR3 contains 15 residues. V shed 5 bases and J shed 0 bases, with 11 bases lying between them. CDR3 sequence: CASSVSGYSNQPQHF. The DNA for the CDR3 is TGTGCCAGTAGTGTTAGCGGCTATAGCAATCAGCCCCAGCATTTT.

The chain couples TRBV9 to TRBJ2-5; 7 bases match TRBD1. The V segment lost 3 bases and the J segment 5 bases; nucleotides outside the gene matches: 4. The CDR3 has 13 residues. Germline V CDR1 and CDR2: SGDLS, YYNGEE. The DNA of the CDR3 is TGTGCCAGCAGCGGACAGGGTCCGGAGACCCAGTACTTC. Translating it yields CASSGQGPETQYF. The variable domain in full, with the rest retrieved from reference TRBV9 and TRBJ2-5, is DSGVTQTPKHLITATGQRVTLRCSPRSGDLSVYWYQQSLDQGLQFLIQYYNGEERAKGNILERFSAQQFPDLHSELNLSSLELGDSALYFCASSGQGPETQYFGPGTRLLVL.

This CDR3 is CSVGLGQNTEAFF. As DNA, the CDR3 is TGCAGCGTTGGTTTGGGGCAGAACACTGAAGCTTTCTTT. This chain uses TRBV29-1 with TRBJ1-1; tentatively, D is TRBD1 (5 bases). The CDR3 runs to 13 residues. The V gene lost 4 bases and the J gene lost 1 base, with 10 bases spanning the gap. The germline gives CDR1 SQVTM, CDR2 ANQGSEA.

The genes are TRBV15 and TRBJ2-7; D is unresolved. The V gene's germline CDR1 is LNHNV and CDR2 YYDKDF (reference sequence). CDR3 size: 15 residues. Trimming removed 0 bases at V and 3 bases at J, with 12 bases between. CDR3 region: CATSREVLLDYEQYF. In DNA, the CDR3 is TGTGCCACCAGCAGAGAAGTCCTGCTAGACTACGAGCAGTACTTC. Full variable domain (outside the CDR3, taken from reference TRBV15 and TRBJ2-7): DAMVIQNPRYQVTQFGKPVTLSCSQTLNHNVMYWYQQKSSQAPKLLFHYYDKDFNNEADTPDNFQSRRPNTSFCFLDIRSPGLGDTAMYLCATSREVLLDYEQYFGPGTRLTVT.

This clone was counted between two and nine times. The chain recombines TRBV4-2 with TRBJ2-2; 11 nucleotides agree with TRBD2. V lost 6 bases to trimming and J lost 7 bases; unmatched junction nucleotides: 4. The CDR3 consists of 14 residues. The germline V gene encodes CDR1 LGHNA and CDR2 YNFKEQ. Written as DNA, the CDR3 is TGTGCCAGCAGACTAGCGGGAGAGGTCGGGGAGCTGTTTTTT. Its translation is CASRLAGEVGELFF.

The V gene is TRBV5-1, the J gene TRBJ2-2; 7 bases are a match to TRBD2. From germline, CDR1 is SGHRS and CDR2 YFSETQ. The CDR3 spans 15 residues. Trimming at V came to 0 bases and at J to 2 bases, leaving 1 base not matched to a gene. The CDR3 DNA reads as TGCGCCAGCAGCTTGGCGGGGGGTAACACCGGGGAGCTGTTTTTT. Translating gives CASSLAGGNTGELFF.

J is TRBJ2-2 and V is TRBV18, with 9 nucleotides matching TRBD2. The CDR3 sequence is 17 residues long. V was pared by 1 base and J by 4 bases, with 7 bases of the junction left unmatched. Germline lookup yields CDR1 KGHSH and CDR2 LQKENI. The CDR3 sequence is CASSPLGTSLTTGELFF. CDR3 in DNA: TGTGCCAGCTCACCACTTGGGACTAGCCTTACCACCGGGGAGCTGTTTTTT.

Comments on this clone: One junction end disagrees with the germline gene, perhaps due to a read error. The sample has other DNA sequences that encode this CDR3 too. The CDR3 DNA is TGTGCCAGCAGCTTATTCGGTGGACAAGGAAATTCCCCCCTCCACTTT. Its protein is CASSLFGGQGNSPLHF. The genes are TRBV13 and TRBJ1-6; weak D call: TRBD1 (5 bases). The CDR3 covers 16 residues. CDR1 and CDR2 from the germline V gene are PRHDT and FYEKMQ (reference sequence). The entire variable domain, with the rest obtained from reference TRBV13 and TRBJ1-6, is as follows: AAGVIQSPRHLIKEKRETATLKCYPIPRHDTVYWYQQGPGQDPQFLISFYEKMQSDKGSIPDRFSAQQFSDYHSELNMSSLELGDSALYFCASSLFGGQGNSPLHFGNGTRLTVT.

The V call is TRBV10-1, the J call TRBJ2-3; 9 bases match TRBD2. Germline values: CDR1 WNHNN, CDR2 SYGVQD (reference sequence). CDR3 length equals 16 residues. V was pared by 2 bases and J by 4 bases, with 7 bases of the junction left unmatched. The CDR3 bases are TGCGCCAGCAGTGAGATAGCGGGAGTGGGCGCAGATACGCAGTATTTT. This gives the protein CASSEIAGVGADTQYF.

This chain joins TRBV19 and TRBJ2-2; 7 positions match TRBD1. The CDR3 runs to 14 residues. Germline V lookup: CDR1 LNHDA, CDR2 SQIVND (reference sequence). The trim removed 7 bases at V and 6 bases at J, leaving 8 bases unmatched. The DNA of the CDR3 is TGTGCCAGTAAACAGGGTCAGGGGGCCGGGGAGCTGTTTTTT. Amino acids: CASKQGQGAGELFF.

The chain carries TRBV13 and TRBJ1-1; 12 bases align to TRBD1. CDR1 PRHDT and CDR2 FYEKMQ come from the germline V gene (reference sequence). The V and J ends lost 5 bases and 4 bases, in that order; junction bases with no gene match: 8. The CDR3 contains 16 residues. The CDR3 sequence: CASSPQRDRGPTEAFF. In DNA form, the CDR3 reads TGTGCCAGCAGCCCCCAGAGGGACAGGGGGCCCACTGAAGCTTTCTTT.

The rearrangement uses TRBV30 and TRBJ2-3; D might be TRBD2 (5 bases). The CDR3 has 15 residues. Trimming left V 1 base short and J 1 base short, with 12 bases between. Germline CDR1 and CDR2: GTSNPN and SVGIG (reference sequence). CDR3 region: CAWSGDGLRTDTQYF. The CDR3 coding sequence is TGTGCCTGGAGTGGCGACGGACTTCGCACAGATACGCAGTATTTT. Drawing the rest from reference TRBV30 and TRBJ2-3, the complete variable domain is SQTIHQWPATLVQPVGSPLSLECTVEGTSNPNLYWYRQAAGRGLQLLFYSVGIGQISSEVPQNLSASRPQDRQFILSSKKLLLSDSGFYLCAWSGDGLRTDTQYFGPGTRLTVL.

The table lists this clone with a few counts. V usage is TRBV6-5 and J usage is TRBJ1-1; D might be TRBD1 (5 bases). Germline loops: CDR1 MNHEY, CDR2 SVGAGI. The CDR3 runs to 14 residues. Trimming cost V 0 bases and J 5 bases, with 10 bases left between them. CDR3 sequence reads: CASSYSSRVTEAFF. For the CDR3, the DNA is TGTGCCAGCAGTTACTCTTCCAGGGTGACTGAAGCTTTCTTT.

The chain is built from TRBV6-5 and TRBJ1-2; D is possibly TRBD1 (5 bases). In germline, CDR1 is MNHEY, CDR2 SVGAGI. V shed 0 bases and J shed 4 bases, with 15 bases lying between them. The CDR3 consists of 16 residues. The CDR3 is CASSYSLGQGPYGYTF. The CDR3 DNA follows: TGTGCCAGCAGTTACTCCTTAGGTCAGGGCCCCTATGGCTACACCTTC.

The chain is built from TRBV29-1 and TRBJ2-7; 8 nucleotides match TRBD1. The ends lost 5 bases at V and 3 bases at J; junction bases unmatched: 12. Germline V CDR1 and CDR2: SQVTM, ANQGSEA. This CDR3 has 15 residues. The chain's CDR3 is CSVTRTGQGFYEQYF. CDR3 nucleotides: TGCAGCGTTACTAGGACCGGACAGGGTTTCTACGAGCAGTACTTC.